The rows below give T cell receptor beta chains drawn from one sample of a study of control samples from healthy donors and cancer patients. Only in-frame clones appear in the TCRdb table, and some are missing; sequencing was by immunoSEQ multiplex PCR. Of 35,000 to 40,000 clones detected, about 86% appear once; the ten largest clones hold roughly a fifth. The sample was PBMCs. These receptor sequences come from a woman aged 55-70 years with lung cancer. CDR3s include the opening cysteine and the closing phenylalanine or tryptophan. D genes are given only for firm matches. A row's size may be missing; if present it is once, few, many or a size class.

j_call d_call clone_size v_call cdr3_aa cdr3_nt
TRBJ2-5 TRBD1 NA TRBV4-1 CASSHRTGRGLTKTQYF TGCGCCAGCAGCCACAGGACAGGGAGAGGACTTACGAAGACCCAGTACTTC
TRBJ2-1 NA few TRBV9 CARSGGGGSYNEQFF TGTGCCCGCAGCGGAGGGGGGGGCTCCTACAATGAGCAGTTCTTC
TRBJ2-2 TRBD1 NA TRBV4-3 CASSPGTGNTGELFF TGCGCCAGCAGCCCCGGGACAGGGAACACCGGGGAGCTGTTTTTT
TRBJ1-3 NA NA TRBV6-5 CASKGGAGNTIYF TGTGCCAGCAAGGGGGGGGCTGGAAACACCATATATTTT
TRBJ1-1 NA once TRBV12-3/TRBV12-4 CASTPSFGTEAFF TGTGCCAGCACGCCTTCTTTTGGCACTGAAGCTTTCTTT
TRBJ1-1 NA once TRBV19 CATSWGRPNTEAFF TGTGCCACCTCGTGGGGAAGACCGAACACTGAAGCTTTCTTT
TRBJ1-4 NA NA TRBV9 CASSVEGGTWTEKLFF TGTGCCAGCAGCGTAGAAGGGGGGACCTGGACGGAAAAACTGTTTTTT
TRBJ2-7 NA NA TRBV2 CASTASGAITYEQYF TGTGCCAGCACTGCCAGCGGAGCAATAACCTACGAGCAGTACTTC
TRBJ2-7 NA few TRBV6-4 CASKTDSRSYEQYF TGTGCCAGCAAGACTGACTCTCGATCCTACGAGCAGTACTTC
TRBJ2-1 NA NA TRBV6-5 CASSYPQGGVYNEQFF TGTGCCAGCAGTTACCCTCAGGGGGGAGTATACAATGAGCAGTTCTTC
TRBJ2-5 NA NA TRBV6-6 CASSFGGAGGETQYF TGTGCCAGCAGTTTCGGGGGGGCAGGGGGAGAGACCCAGTACTTC